This passage covers 14 T cell receptor beta chains from one sample sequenced in a study of patients and donors after allogeneic stem cell transplantation. TCRdb itself ran the RT-PCR reads through MiXCR, one entry per CDR3 protein. The sample lists approximately 99,000 distinct CDR3 sequences, around 35% seen once, with around 25% in the top ten. The sample consisted of blood, either unsorted or a sorted T cell fraction (not recorded which). Receptors originate from a human donor who was either an allogeneic HSCT recipient or a stem cell or donor lymphocyte infusion donor (not recorded which). It is not recorded whose cells these are; they may come from a transplant donor.

The gene calls are TRBV7-9 and TRBJ1-3; D uncertain. This CDR3 has 14 residues. Germline CDR1 SEHNR, CDR2 FQNEAQ (reference sequence). V was cut by 1 base and J by 2 bases, with 6 bases left in between. CDR3 bases: TGTGCCAGCAGCTTAGACCCTGCTGGAAACACCATATATTTT. Translation: CASSLDPAGNTIYF.

The chain links TRBV12-3 or TRBV12-4 to TRBJ2-7; a weak D match, TRBD1 (5 bases). V was trimmed by 10 bases and J by 5 bases, leaving 21 bases between them. The CDR3 covers 14 residues. CDR3 residues: CATSWGGGRHEQYF. The CDR3 DNA reads as TGTGCCACCAGCTGGGGCGGTGGTAGGCACGAGCAGTACTTC.

The chain couples TRBV7-9 to TRBJ1-1; TRBD1 agrees at 7 bases. From germline, CDR1 is SEHNR and CDR2 FQNEAQ (reference sequence). CDR3 length: 17 amino acids. Unmatched junction bases numbered 10, after V lost 2 bases and J lost 1 base. CDR3 bases: TGTGCCAGCAGCTTAACCCCGGGACAGCTTCAGAACACTGAAGCTTTCTTT. This translates into CASSLTPGQLQNTEAFF.

This clonotype was counted only a few times. The V call is TRBV10-3, the J call TRBJ1-1; D is unresolved. The germline V gene encodes CDR1 ENHRY and CDR2 SYGVKD. V lost 6 bases to trimming and J lost 2 bases, with 10 bases between them. The CDR3 length is 13 residues. CDR3 in amino acids: CAISLTGNTEAFF. CDR3 bases: TGTGCCATCAGCCTGACGGGCAACACTGAAGCTTTCTTT.

This rearrangement joins TRBV24-1 to TRBJ1-5; no firm D call. The CDR3 runs to 12 residues. Looked up from germline, CDR1 is KGHDR and CDR2 is SFDVKD. Trimming stripped 4 bases from V and 3 bases from J, with 3 bases between. This CDR3 is CATSDDNQPQHF. CDR3 nucleotides: TGTGCCACCAGTGACGACAATCAGCCCCAGCATTTT.

This clonotype was counted once. The chain joins TRBV28 to TRBJ1-1; weak D call: TRBD1 (6 bases). The germline V gene encodes CDR1 MDHEN and CDR2 SYDVKM. The V gene lost 6 bases and the J gene lost 1 base, with 15 bases spanning the gap. This CDR3 is built from 15 residues. The CDR3: CASRTGQTWNTEAFF. CDR3 nucleotide sequence: TGTGCCAGCAGAACCGGACAGACCTGGAACACTGAAGCTTTCTTT.

The chain employs TRBV4-3 and TRBJ2-7, with D possibly matching TRBD1 (5 bases). V shed 0 bases and J shed 5 bases, with 11 bases lying between them. The CDR3 spans 14 residues. Germline CDR1 and CDR2: LGHNA and YSLEER. CDR3 protein: CASSQDVRGHEQYF. The CDR3 bases are TGCGCCAGCAGCCAAGATGTAAGGGGTCACGAGCAGTACTTC.

This clonotype came up a few times. V usage is TRBV2 and J usage is TRBJ2-7, with 9 bases aligning to TRBD1. V dropped 2 bases and J dropped 7; count of bases not matched to a gene: 6. Germline values: CDR1 SNHLY, CDR2 FYNNEI. The CDR3 has 14 residues. The CDR3 loop is CASSERDRAGEQYF. The CDR3 DNA reads TGTGCCAGCAGTGAACGGGACAGGGCTGGAGAGCAGTACTTC. Supplemented by reference TRBV2 and TRBJ2-7, the full variable domain reads EPEVTQTPSHQVTQMGQEVILRCVPISNHLYFYWYRQILGQKVEFLVSFYNNEISEKSEIFDDQFSVERPDGSNFTLKIRSTKLEDSAMYFCASSERDRAGEQYFGPGTRLTVT.

This clonotype occurred once. The V and J genes are TRBV7-2 and TRBJ2-2, with D hard to call. The CDR3 extends over 14 amino acids. Trimming left V 9 bases short and J 6 bases short, with 17 bases between. Germline-derived CDR1 and CDR2 are SGHTA and FQGNSA. The CDR3 nucleotides are TGTGCCAGTGTCCTAGTTACCGGCCCCGGGGAGCTGTTTTTT. Translated, it gives CASVLVTGPGELFF.

The chain recombines TRBV29-1 with TRBJ2-1; 11 bases agree with TRBD2. Unmatched junction bases numbered 7, after V lost 6 bases and J lost 9 bases. The CDR3 consists of 13 residues. Germline values: CDR1 SQVTM, CDR2 ANQGSEA. For the CDR3, the DNA is TGCAGCGTCCGACTAGCGGGGTTGAGTGAGCAGTTCTTC. This translates into CSVRLAGLSEQFF.

The rearrangement joins TRBV19 to TRBJ1-1; 8 bases align to TRBD1. The germline V gene encodes CDR1 LNHDA and CDR2 SQIVND (reference sequence). CDR3 length: 16 amino acids. After removal of 7 bases from V and 0 bases from J, the junction contained 10 bases not matched to a gene. This chain's CDR3 is CASTRTGLPVNTEAFF. DNA for the CDR3: TGTGCCAGTACCCGGACAGGGCTACCTGTGAACACTGAAGCTTTCTTT.

This clonotype turned up a few times. J is TRBJ1-4 and V is TRBV12-3 or TRBV12-4, with 7 positions matching TRBD1. The CDR3 has 15 residues. Germline trimming cut 6 bases from V and 4 bases from J; bases unmatched to any gene: 8. CDR3 protein: CASSQDRVNNEKLFF. DNA of the CDR3: TGTGCCAGCAGCCAAGACAGGGTGAATAATGAAAAACTGTTTTTT.

The J gene is TRBJ2-4, the V gene TRBV5-5, with 9 bases that match TRBD1. The CDR3 spans 14 residues. CDR1 and CDR2 (germline): SGHKS, YYEKEE (reference sequence). V was clipped by 0 bases and J by 9 bases; unmatched bases: 4. The CDR3 reads CASSLDRGLPIQYF. CDR3 sequence (DNA): TGTGCCAGCAGCTTGGACAGGGGGCTTCCCATTCAGTACTTC.

This clonotype was seen at least ten times. The V and J genes are TRBV5-6 and TRBJ1-1, with 7 bases lining up with TRBD1. Trimming removed 3 bases from V and 0 bases from J; junction bases left unmatched: 5. The CDR3 contains 15 residues. Germline V gives CDR1 SGHDT, CDR2 YYEEEE. CDR3 DNA: TGTGCCAGCAGCTCGCCCGACAGGGTGAACACTGAAGCTTTCTTT. Its translation: CASSSPDRVNTEAFF.